The rows below give T cell receptor beta chains drawn from one sample of a study of T-cell reconstitution after alpha-beta-depleted transplantation in children. MiXCR was run by TCRdb on the PCR reads, yielding one entry per CDR3 protein. The sample lists about 610,000 distinct CDR3 sequences, about 10% seen once, with around 4% in the top ten. The specimen comprised PBMCs from the stem cell graft donor, sampled from the stem cell graft. All receptors come from a human donor who donated a stem cell graft to a child with acute myeloid leukemia. Both conserved end residues are part of each CDR3. D genes are given only for firm matches. For some rows the clone size is stated as once, few or many, or as a class when expanded; others skip it.

v_gene	j_gene	d_gene	abundance	CDR3aa	CDR3nt
TRBV5-1	TRBJ2-2	TRBD1	.	CASKPTGANTGELFF	TGCGCCAGCAAACCGACAGGGGCGAACACCGGGGAGCTGTTTTTT
TRBV5-1	TRBJ2-6	.	few	CASSHGTDSSGANVLTF	TGCGCCAGCAGCCACGGGACGGATAGCTCTGGGGCCAACGTCCTGACTTTC
TRBV20-1	TRBJ1-5	.	many	CSARDVGQSGHNQPQHF	TGCAGTGCTAGAGATGTAGGGCAAAGTGGGCATAATCAGCCCCAGCATTTT
TRBV27	TRBJ1-5	TRBD1	few	CASSYGRGDNQPQHF	TGTGCCAGCAGTTATGGCAGGGGGGACAATCAGCCCCAGCATTTT
TRBV5-1	TRBJ2-7	TRBD1	few	CASSSGWTGAEDEQYF	TGCGCCAGCAGCTCAGGTTGGACAGGCGCCGAGGACGAGCAGTACTTC
TRBV24-1	TRBJ2-1	TRBD2	many	CATSDSGTSGDEQFF	TGTGCCACCAGTGACTCCGGGACTAGCGGGGATGAGCAGTTCTTC
TRBV4-2	TRBJ2-7	.	many	CASSQGGQSYEQYF	TGTGCCAGCAGCCAAGGTGGCCAGTCCTACGAGCAGTACTTC
TRBV5-8	TRBJ2-1	.	few	CASSLEGGALDEQFF	TGTGCCAGCAGCTTGGAAGGGGGGGCGCTCGATGAGCAGTTCTTC
TRBV7-9	TRBJ2-1	TRBD2	few	CAGMTSVANEQFF	TGTGCCGGCATGACTAGCGTCGCCAATGAGCAGTTCTTC
TRBV6-1	TRBJ2-7	TRBD2	.	CASSRGLASYEQYF	TGTGCCAGCAGTCGCGGACTAGCCTCCTACGAGCAGTACTTC
TRBV7-9	TRBJ2-7	.	.	CASSLGSPYEQYF	TGTGCCAGCAGCTTAGGCTCTCCCTACGAGCAGTACTTC
TRBV27	TRBJ1-1	.	few	CASSFGGGHTEAFF	TGTGCCAGCAGTTTCGGTGGTGGACACACTGAAGCTTTCTTT
TRBV29-1	TRBJ2-7	TRBD2	.	CSVANLGATSGRAKAYEQYF	TGCAGCGTTGCCAATCTAGGAGCGACTAGCGGGAGGGCCAAGGCCTACGAGCAGTACTTC
TRBV7-6	TRBJ2-5	TRBD2	.	CASSILAGVGETQYF	TGTGCCAGCAGCATACTAGCGGGAGTGGGGGAGACCCAGTACTTC
TRBV5-5	TRBJ2-7	.	.	CASSSLGVVSYEQYF	TGTGCCAGCAGCTCCCTAGGGGTGGTGTCCTACGAGCAGTACTTC
TRBV6-5	TRBJ2-5	TRBD1	.	CASSYSTGEETQYF	TGTGCCAGCAGTTACTCTACAGGGGAAGAGACCCAGTACTTC
TRBV20-1	TRBJ2-2	.	.	CSALARSNTGELFF	TGCAGTGCCCTAGCAAGATCGAACACCGGGGAGCTGTTTTTT
TRBV20-1	TRBJ2-5	TRBD2	many	CSARNNIGGRGETQYF	TGCAGTGCTAGGAATAACATTGGAGGGAGGGGAGAGACCCAGTACTTC